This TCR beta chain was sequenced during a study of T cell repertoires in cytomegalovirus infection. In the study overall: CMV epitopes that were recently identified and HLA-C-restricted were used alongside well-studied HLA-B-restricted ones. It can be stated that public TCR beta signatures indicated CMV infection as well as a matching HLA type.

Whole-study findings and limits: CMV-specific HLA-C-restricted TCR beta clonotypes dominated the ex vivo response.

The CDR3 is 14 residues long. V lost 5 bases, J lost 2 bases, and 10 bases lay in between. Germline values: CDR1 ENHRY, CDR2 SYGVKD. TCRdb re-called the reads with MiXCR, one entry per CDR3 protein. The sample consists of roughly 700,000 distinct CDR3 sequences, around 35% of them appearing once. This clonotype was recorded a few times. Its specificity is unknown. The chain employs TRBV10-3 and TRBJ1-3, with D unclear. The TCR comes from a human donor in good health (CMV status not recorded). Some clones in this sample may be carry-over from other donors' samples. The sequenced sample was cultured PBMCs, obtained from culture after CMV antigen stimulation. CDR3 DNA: TGTGCCATCAGTTTCCAGGAGCCTGGAAACACCATATATTTT. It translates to CAISFQEPGNTIYF.